The 29 T cell receptor beta chains in this list originate from one sample, sequenced in a study of cytomegalovirus exposure and HLA in healthy donors (dated by TCRdb to 2016 to 2017). Preparation of the library involved the immunoSEQ multiplex PCR assay. A mixture of 60 forward primers for TCR Vbeta segments and 13 reverse primers for TCR Jbeta segments was used in the multiplex PCR. In its TCRdb copy, this immuneACCESS table keeps in-frame sequences only and misses some clones. Where compared with another copy, unresolved V genes explain less than half of these, and the others have no known cause. Present in this sample are roughly 160,000 clones, about two thirds of which were seen just once. 2.8% of the sample is held by the ten biggest clonotypes. The sequenced sample consisted of PBMCs. Source of these receptors: a young woman in good health and CMV-seronegative.

The chain employs TRBV28 and TRBJ2-1; 10 nucleotides match TRBD1. The junction had 9 bases not matched to a gene; V was cut back by 7 bases and J by 6 bases. The CDR3 loop spans 15 amino acids. Germline CDR1 reads MDHEN; CDR2 reads SYDVKM. CDR3 amino acids: CASNSLGTGVNEQFF. In nucleotides, the CDR3 is TGTGCCAGCAACAGCCTCGGGACAGGGGTCAATGAGCAGTTCTTC.

This clone appeared once. V gene TRBV4-3 combines with J gene TRBJ2-4; D is undetermined. The CDR3 is 18 residues long. Deletions cut 0 bases from V and 2 bases from J, with 17 bases between. Germline V gene data show CDR1 as LGHNA and CDR2 as YSLEER. The CDR3 loop is CASSQDPPHTLTKNIQYF. Written as DNA, the CDR3 is TGCGCCAGCAGCCAAGATCCCCCACACACCTTAACCAAAAACATTCAGTACTTC.

The J gene is TRBJ2-7, the V gene TRBV7-2; 7 bases fit TRBD2. The CDR3 runs to 16 residues. The V gene's germline CDR1 is SGHTA and CDR2 FQGNSA. V lost 4 bases, J lost 5 bases, and 14 bases stayed unmatched. CDR3 nucleotide sequence: TGTGCCAGCAGCTGGAGACAGCCGGGACTACTTGACGAGCAGTACTTC. Translating it yields CASSWRQPGLLDEQYF.

This clone was detected a few times. The chain joins TRBV7-2 to TRBJ2-7; the D gene is possibly TRBD2 (6 bases). V was trimmed by 5 bases and J by 2 bases, leaving 16 bases between them. The CDR3 loop spans 15 amino acids. Germline V gene data show CDR1 as SGHTA and CDR2 as FQGNSA. The CDR3 sequence is CASSMGPSDTYEQYF. The CDR3 bases are TGTGCCAGCAGCATGGGGCCTAGCGATACCTACGAGCAGTACTTC.

The chain employs TRBV10-1 and TRBJ2-4; D may be TRBD2 (5 bases). The CDR3 spans 17 residues. Per the germline V gene, CDR1 is WNHNN and CDR2 is SYGVQD (reference sequence). V lost 2 bases, J lost 0 bases, and 14 bases lay in between. The CDR3: CASSESPGRIAKNIQYF. The DNA of the CDR3 is TGCGCCAGCAGTGAGAGCCCGGGAAGAATAGCCAAAAACATTCAGTACTTC.

The rearrangement links TRBV4-1 to TRBJ2-5, with D maybe TRBD2 (7 bases). This CDR3 is 17 amino acids long. The V end lost 1 base, the J end lost 3 bases, and 18 bases lay between the germline ends. Per the germline V gene, CDR1 is MGHRA and CDR2 is YSYEKL. The CDR3 loop reads CASSQGGGGVGEETQYF. DNA of the CDR3: TGCGCCAGCAGCCAAGGAGGGGGGGGCGTGGGGGAAGAGACCCAGTACTTC.

This rearrangement joins TRBV10-3 to TRBJ2-1; D uncertain. This CDR3 comprises 15 residues. The V and J ends lost 0 bases and 2 bases respectively, with 8 bases between them. Germline CDR1 is ENHRY and CDR2 is SYGVKD. CDR3 sequence reads: CAISESKSAYNEQFF. Written as DNA, the CDR3 is TGTGCCATCAGTGAGTCAAAATCAGCCTACAATGAGCAGTTCTTC.

This clone appeared once. The V gene is TRBV7-2, the J gene TRBJ2-1; 8 bases fit TRBD2. Germline V CDR1 and CDR2: SGHTA, FQGNSA. This CDR3 comprises 15 residues. J gave up 6 bases and V 4 bases, and 8 bases lay outside the gene matches. The CDR3, as DNA: TGTGCCAGCAGCTCACGGGGGGGCCAGGTCAATGAGCAGTTCTTC. The encoded protein is CASSSRGGQVNEQFF.

The gene calls are TRBV28 and TRBJ1-2; D gene uncertain. The CDR3 loop spans 11 amino acids. Between the trimmed V and J ends, which lost 6 bases and 5 bases, there was a span of 7 bases. Germline V lookup: CDR1 MDHEN, CDR2 SYDVKM. CDR3 region: CASSSLYGYTF. DNA of the CDR3: TGTGCCAGCAGCAGTTTATATGGCTACACCTTC.

This clone was found a few times. The chain recombines TRBV15 with TRBJ2-3; unclear D gene. The CDR3 is 13 amino acids. Germline-derived CDR1 and CDR2 are LNHNV and YYDKDF (reference sequence). V was clipped by 1 base and J by 3 bases, with 5 bases between them. The DNA of the CDR3 is TGTGCCACCAGCAGAGCTAGGACAGATACGCAGTATTTT. Its translation: CATSRARTDTQYF.

The chain employs TRBV29-1 and TRBJ1-6; D not certain. In germline, CDR1 is SQVTM, CDR2 ANQGSEA. The CDR3 contains 12 residues. V lost 4 bases to trimming and J lost 6 bases, with 7 bases between them. The CDR3 loop is CSVGLANSPLHF. The DNA for the CDR3 is TGCAGCGTTGGCTTGGCTAATTCACCCCTCCACTTT. The complete variable domain, with remaining parts taken from reference TRBV29-1 and TRBJ1-6, reads SAVISQKPSRDICQRGTSLTIQCQVDSQVTMMFWYRQQPGQSLTLIATANQGSEATYESGFVIDKFPISRPNLTFSTLTVSNMSPEDSSIYLCSVGLANSPLHFGNGTRLTVT.

V is TRBV28 and J is TRBJ2-3; D possibly corresponds to TRBD2 (5 bases). The V gene's germline CDR1 is MDHEN and CDR2 SYDVKM. Trimming left V 5 bases short and J 2 bases short, with 17 bases between. The CDR3 spans 16 residues. In nucleotides, the CDR3 is TGTGCCAGCAGTCCGACGACTATCTATTACACAGATACGCAGTATTTT. It specifies CASSPTTIYYTDTQYF. Full variable domain (rest looked up from reference TRBV28 and TRBJ2-3): DVKVTQSSRYLVKRTGEKVFLECVQDMDHENMFWYRQDPGLGLRLIYFSYDVKMKEKGDIPEGYSVSREKKERFSLILESASTNQTSMYLCASSPTTIYYTDTQYFGPGTRLTVL.

Remarks on this clone: The identical CDR3 is also encoded by other nucleotide sequences in the sample. V gene TRBV5-1 combines with J gene TRBJ2-1, with 9 bases aligning to TRBD2. V dropped 3 bases and J dropped 0; count of bases not matched to a gene: 10. The CDR3 runs to 18 residues. Germline lookup yields CDR1 SGHRS and CDR2 YFSETQ. The CDR3 nucleotides are TGCGCCAGCAGCTGGGGACTAGCAGGAGGGTCCTCCTACAATGAGCAGTTCTTC. Protein sequence: CASSWGLAGGSSYNEQFF.

J is TRBJ2-7 and V is TRBV7-9, with D possibly TRBD1 on 6 matching bases. The germline gives CDR1 SEHNR, CDR2 FQNEAQ (reference sequence). The CDR3 extends over 14 amino acids. The V gene lost 3 bases and the J gene lost 3 bases, with 12 bases spanning the gap. CDR3 protein: CASSLTGQNYEQYF. CDR3 sequence (DNA): TGTGCCAGCAGCTTGACCGGACAGAACTACGAGCAGTACTTC.

J is TRBJ1-1 and V is TRBV19; 7 bases align to TRBD1. The junction had 9 bases not matched to a gene; V was cut back by 6 bases and J by 5 bases. Germline V lookup: CDR1 LNHDA, CDR2 SQIVND (reference sequence). This CDR3 has 14 residues. The CDR3 spells CASSPGGRGTEAFF. The CDR3 DNA follows: TGTGCCAGTAGCCCAGGGGGAAGAGGGACTGAAGCTTTCTTT.

The chain has TRBV4-1 and TRBJ2-3; 10 bases align to TRBD2. Germline CDR1 MGHRA, CDR2 YSYEKL. The CDR3 spans 15 residues. The V and J ends lost 0 bases and 8 bases, in that order; junction bases with no gene match: 5. DNA of the CDR3: TGCGCCAGCAGCCAAGAACGTACTAGCGGGGCTACGCAGTATTTT. Its translation: CASSQERTSGATQYF.

The genes are TRBV6-6 and TRBJ1-1; D may be TRBD1 (5 bases). V was pared by 6 bases and J by 4 bases, with 12 bases between. Germline CDR1 is MNHNY and CDR2 is SVGAGI (reference sequence). This CDR3 contains 13 residues. The CDR3 spells CASSAMGGTEAFF. In DNA form, the CDR3 reads TGTGCCAGCAGCGCTATGGGGGGCACTGAAGCTTTCTTT.

V and J are TRBV6-6 and TRBJ2-5, with 10 bases matching TRBD1. CDR1 is MNHNY and CDR2 is SVGAGI in the germline V gene (reference sequence). The CDR3 covers 16 residues. Germline trimming cut 5 bases from V and 5 bases from J; bases unmatched to any gene: 11. CDR3: CASSNLRQGAWETQYF. DNA of the CDR3: TGTGCCAGCAGTAACCTCCGACAGGGGGCCTGGGAGACCCAGTACTTC.

The chain uses TRBV28 and TRBJ2-3; 13 positions match TRBD2. The germline V gene encodes CDR1 MDHEN and CDR2 SYDVKM. The CDR3 totals 16 residues. With 5 bases clipped from V and 6 bases from J, the junction kept 8 bases outside the gene matches. Written as DNA, the CDR3 is TGTGCCAGCAGTATGCGACTAGCGGGGGGCCCCGATACGCAGTATTTT. Translation: CASSMRLAGGPDTQYF.

A few counts support this clone. The chain carries TRBV7-9 and TRBJ1-3, with D uncertain. The germline V and J ends were trimmed by 3 bases and 0 bases, with 3 bases remaining between them. Germline V gene data show CDR1 as SEHNR and CDR2 as FQNEAQ (reference sequence). This CDR3 region has 13 residues. This CDR3 reads CASSFLSGNTIYF. The CDR3 DNA follows: TGTGCCAGCAGCTTTCTCTCTGGAAACACCATATATTTT.

The CDR3 loop is CASSQDRASGNTIYF. Here the CDR3 DNA reads TGTGCCAGCAGCCAGGACAGGGCGTCTGGAAACACCATATATTTT. This chain uses TRBV27 with TRBJ1-3, with TRBD1 matching 8 bases. V lost 6 bases, J lost 1 base, and 5 bases stayed unmatched. The CDR3 consists of 15 residues. Germline V CDR1 and CDR2: MNHEY, SMNVEV (reference sequence).

The chain joins TRBV7-9 to TRBJ2-1; 10 bases agree with TRBD1. J lost 6 bases, V lost 5 bases, and 4 bases had no gene match. The germline CDR1 and CDR2 sequences are SEHNR and FQNEAQ (reference sequence). This CDR3 region has 14 residues. The CDR3 sequence is CASSPWTGGNEQFF. For the CDR3, the DNA is TGTGCCAGCAGCCCATGGACAGGGGGCAATGAGCAGTTCTTC.

In its sample, this clone was seen once. The chain joins TRBV2 to TRBJ1-1; the D is unclear. Germline assignment: CDR1 SNHLY and CDR2 FYNNEI. This CDR3 has 11 amino acids. V was pared by 8 bases and J by 3 bases, with 7 bases between. CDR3: CASAGHTEAFF. Here the CDR3 DNA reads TGTGCCAGCGCGGGTCACACTGAAGCTTTCTTT. The entire variable domain, with the rest obtained from reference TRBV2 and TRBJ1-1, is as follows: EPEVTQTPSHQVTQMGQEVILRCVPISNHLYFYWYRQILGQKVEFLVSFYNNEISEKSEIFDDQFSVERPDGSNFTLKIRSTKLEDSAMYFCASAGHTEAFFGQGTRLTVV.

This clone was seen only once. The V and J genes are TRBV11-2 and TRBJ2-5, with a possible D match to TRBD1 (5 bases). The germline V gene encodes CDR1 SGHAT and CDR2 FQNNGV. With 0 bases removed from V and 0 bases from J, the gap between germline ends came to 11 bases. The length of the CDR3 is 16 residues. CDR3 nucleotides: TGTGCCAGCAGCTTAGATAACCCAGGGTACCAAGAGACCCAGTACTTC. Translation: CASSLDNPGYQETQYF.

The rearrangement uses TRBV19 and TRBJ2-7; D possibly corresponds to TRBD2 (5 bases). CDR3 length: 12 amino acids. Trimming took 3 bases from V and 7 from J, leaving 10 bases between them. Germline CDR1 reads LNHDA; CDR2 reads SQIVND (reference sequence). This chain's CDR3 is CASSIAPGEQYF. The CDR3 coding sequence is TGTGCCAGTAGTATCGCGCCGGGGGAGCAGTACTTC.

The chain links TRBV10-3 to TRBJ2-6, with a tentative D call TRBD1 (6 bases). The germline V and J ends were trimmed by 8 bases and 2 bases, with 7 bases remaining between them. The germline CDR1 and CDR2 sequences are ENHRY and SYGVKD. The CDR3 sequence is 13 residues long. The CDR3 DNA reads TGTGCCATCGCAGGGGCTGGGGCCAACGTCCTGACTTTC. It codes for CAIAGAGANVLTF.

The V and J genes are TRBV28 and TRBJ1-5; no clear D gene. This CDR3 comprises 14 residues. Germline values: CDR1 MDHEN, CDR2 SYDVKM. The V end lost 3 bases, the J end lost 4 bases, and 10 bases lay between the germline ends. Here the CDR3 reads CASSFSFGNQPQHF. Here the CDR3 DNA reads TGTGCCAGCAGTTTTAGCTTTGGGAATCAGCCCCAGCATTTT.

This clone was seen a few times. The V gene is TRBV5-5, the J gene TRBJ2-7, with 11 nucleotides matching TRBD2. The germline gives CDR1 SGHKS, CDR2 YYEKEE (reference sequence). The CDR3 has 14 residues. The trim removed 4 bases at V and 5 bases at J, leaving 5 bases unmatched. The CDR3 DNA reads TGTGCCAGCAGCGTCACTAGCGGGAGTCACGAGCAGTACTTC. Protein sequence: CASSVTSGSHEQYF.

This chain links TRBV7-2 with TRBJ2-5, with TRBD2 as a possible D gene (5 bases). The V end lost 2 bases, the J end lost 2 bases, and 12 bases lay between the germline ends. Germline loops: CDR1 SGHTA, CDR2 FQGNSA. The CDR3 length is 15 residues. CDR3 DNA sequence: TGTGCCAGCAGCTTAAGAGCGGTTGGACAAGAGACCCAGTACTTC. Encoded protein: CASSLRAVGQETQYF.